One sample yielded the 6 T cell receptor beta chains listed below, sequenced in a study of cytomegalovirus exposure and HLA in healthy donors. The PCR had 60 Vbeta and 13 Jbeta primers. Sequencing was performed with immunoSEQ multiplex PCR; in TCRdb, only in-frame clones are kept and a portion is missing. In the table there are around 150,000 clones, about 82% of which are singletons. Sequencing was done on a sample of PBMCs. The receptor source for this set is a man aged 25 to 40 in good health and CMV-seronegative.

This chain links TRBV28 with TRBJ2-7, with 8 bases identical to TRBD1. The V gene end was trimmed by 6 bases and the J gene end by 1 base; junction bases not matched to a gene: 11. There are 16 residues in the CDR3. CDR1 is MDHEN, CDR2 SYDVKM, per germline. Here the CDR3 reads CASSSGGGQGSYEQYF. The CDR3 DNA sequence: TGTGCCAGCAGCTCCGGGGGTGGACAGGGTTCCTACGAGCAGTACTTC.

This chain uses TRBV6-6 with TRBJ1-2; D is possibly TRBD1 (6 bases). The CDR3 is 15 residues long. Per the germline V gene, CDR1 is MNHNY and CDR2 is SVGAGI (reference sequence). V lost 4 bases to trimming and J lost 1 base, with 13 bases between them. Here the CDR3 reads CASSSPSRGNYGYTF. In DNA, the CDR3 is TGTGCCAGCAGTTCCCCCAGCAGGGGTAACTATGGCTACACCTTC.

The rearrangement joins TRBV5-4 to TRBJ2-5; tentative D call: TRBD1 (7 bases). Looked up from germline, CDR1 is SGHNT and CDR2 is YYREEE (reference sequence). V was cut by 4 bases and J by 1 base, with 20 bases left in between. There are 17 residues in the CDR3. CDR3 in DNA: TGTGCCAGCAGCCCGACCCAGGGGGGACGGCCCCAAGAGACCCAGTACTTC. It codes for CASSPTQGGRPQETQYF.

The gene calls are TRBV5-1 and TRBJ2-2, with D possibly matching TRBD1 (6 bases). Trimming took off 4 bases at V and 0 bases at J, with 13 bases between the two ends. Germline lookup yields CDR1 SGHRS and CDR2 YFSETQ. The CDR3 covers 16 residues. CDR3: CASSPQGTSNTGELFF. The CDR3 coding sequence is TGCGCCAGCAGCCCTCAGGGGACGTCGAACACCGGGGAGCTGTTTTTT.

This clone appeared a single time. V and J are TRBV2 and TRBJ2-4, with D possibly TRBD1 on 6 matching bases. This CDR3 spans 18 amino acids. Germline assignment: CDR1 SNHLY and CDR2 FYNNEI. Trimming cost V 5 bases and J 0 bases, with 20 bases left between them. The CDR3 reads CASSSGTSEKLAKNIQYF. The CDR3 region has the DNA TGTGCCAGCAGTTCCGGGACATCTGAAAAACTAGCCAAAAACATTCAGTACTTC.

This chain connects TRBV29-1 to TRBJ1-6, with unresolved D. Germline CDR1 SQVTM, CDR2 ANQGSEA. The V and J ends lost 4 bases and 10 bases respectively, with 14 bases between them. CDR3 length equals 13 residues. The CDR3, as DNA: TGCAGCGTTGGTGATCGAGCCTTCTCACCCCTCCACTTT. It codes for CSVGDRAFSPLHF.